This TCR beta chain derives from a study of cytomegalovirus exposure and HLA in healthy donors. The CDR3 covers 13 residues. Trimming shortened V by 4 bases and J by 5 bases, and 8 bases separated the two germline ends. CDR1 and CDR2 from the germline V gene are SGHVS and FNYEAQ. The study ran its PCR with 60 Vbeta and 13 Jbeta primers. Measured with immunoSEQ multiplex PCR; TCRdb has only the in-frame clones, and not every one. The sample has about 150,000 clones, 60% to 80% seen once. As concerns this clone: Other DNA sequences in the same sample also yield this CDR3.

The sequenced material came from PBMCs. This rearrangement joins TRBV7-6 to TRBJ2-2; a possible D gene is TRBD2 (5 bases). This receptor was identified in a man aged 18-30 years in good health and CMV-seropositive. The CDR3 reads CASSSGLTGELFF. In DNA form, the CDR3 reads TGTGCCAGCAGCTCGGGGTTGACCGGGGAGCTGTTTTTT.